This T cell receptor (beta chain) emerged from a study of T cell responses to AZD1222 COVID-19 vaccine. The protocol was immunoSEQ multiplex PCR, while the TCRdb copy is restricted to in-frame clones and leaves out a portion. The sample yields 120,000 or so clones, roughly 90% seen once. The sample here was peripheral blood, taken on day 0 of AZD1222 vaccination. The receptor's source is an adult in good health.

The CDR3 DNA reads TGTGCCATCAGCTCAGGGGGGCGGTCTGGAAACACCATATATTTT. This codes for CAISSGGRSGNTIYF. The V call is TRBV10-3, the J call TRBJ1-3; 7 bases fit TRBD1. The CDR3 extends over 15 amino acids. V gave up 6 bases and J gave up 1 base; unmatched junction bases: 6. Germline CDR1 is ENHRY and CDR2 is SYGVKD.